The 31 T cell receptor beta chains presented below share a single source sample, sequenced in a study of beta chain features in type 1 diabetes. TCRB transcripts that were expressed got sequenced, as all of the isolated RNA had been reverse transcribed. Clones were sequenced by immunoSEQ multiplex PCR, and TCRdb holds only the in-frame ones, with some missing. The sample consists of 150,000 to 190,000 clones, 11% of them appearing once. The sequencing sample was made of central memory CD4+ T cells from blood. The receptors here all came from a man aged 18 to 30 in good health.

This clone occurred a few times. This chain links TRBV25-1 with TRBJ1-4; TRBD1 aligns across 11 bases. CDR1 MGHDK and CDR2 SYGVNS come from the germline V gene. The CDR3 covers 15 residues. V shed 4 bases, J shed 8 bases, and the junction held 6 bases outside the gene matches. CDR3 coding DNA: TGTGCCAGCAGTGTCCCCGGGACAGGGGGAGAAAAACTGTTTTTT. It codes for CASSVPGTGGEKLFF.

The chain uses TRBV5-4 and TRBJ2-7; D is perhaps TRBD2 (5 bases). Trimming left V 1 base short and J 0 bases short, with 17 bases between. The germline V gene has CDR1 SGHNT and CDR2 YYREEE (reference sequence). The CDR3 loop spans 17 amino acids. The CDR3 protein is CASSLTDLSGISYEQYF. CDR3 in DNA: TGTGCCAGCAGCTTGACCGACCTGAGCGGAATCTCCTACGAGCAGTACTTC.

This chain uses TRBV5-1 with TRBJ2-1; TRBD2 agrees at 11 bases. CDR3 size: 14 residues. The V gene end was trimmed by 5 bases and the J gene end by 6 bases; junction bases not matched to a gene: 4. Germline V lookup: CDR1 SGHRS, CDR2 YFSETQ. The CDR3 region is CASRGLAESNEQFF. CDR3 DNA: TGCGCCAGCAGGGGACTAGCGGAATCCAATGAGCAGTTCTTC.

Only a few counts were recorded for this clone. The chain employs TRBV7-2 and TRBJ1-2, with D perhaps TRBD1 (5 bases). Germline V gives CDR1 SGHTA, CDR2 FQGNSA. The CDR3 is 14 residues long. Trimming stripped 5 bases from V and 4 bases from J, with 14 bases between. The CDR3: CASSPTAQGYGYTF. Here the CDR3 DNA reads TGTGCCAGCAGCCCGACGGCCCAGGGCTATGGCTACACCTTC.

This chain connects TRBV9 to TRBJ2-1; 11 positions agree with TRBD2. The germline CDR1 and CDR2 sequences are SGDLS and YYNGEE. V was pared by 1 base and J by 9 bases, with 12 bases of the junction left unmatched. This CDR3 has 17 amino acids. The CDR3 DNA is TGTGCCAGCAGCGTAACCCTACTAGCGGGAGAGCTGGGTGAGCAGTTCTTC. Translating gives CASSVTLLAGELGEQFF. The variable domain in full, completed from reference TRBV9 and TRBJ2-1, reads DSGVTQTPKHLITATGQRVTLRCSPRSGDLSVYWYQQSLDQGLQFLIQYYNGEERAKGNILERFSAQQFPDLHSELNLSSLELGDSALYFCASSVTLLAGELGEQFFGPGTRLTVL.

This clone came up a few times. The chain employs TRBV2 and TRBJ1-1, with D uncertain. This CDR3 comprises 10 residues. Germline CDR1 is SNHLY and CDR2 is FYNNEI. Trimming removed 5 bases from V and 5 bases from J, with 3 bases in between. This CDR3 is CASSRTEAFF. The CDR3 DNA reads as TGTGCCAGCAGTCGGACTGAAGCTTTCTTT.

This clone occurred a few times. The chain links TRBV25-1 to TRBJ1-5, with a weak D call TRBD1 (6 bases). The CDR3 sequence is 15 residues long. CDR1 is MGHDK and CDR2 is SYGVNS in the germline V gene. Trimming removed 4 bases from V and 0 bases from J, with 10 bases in between. The CDR3 coding sequence is TGTGCCAGCAGTGGGGACAAGGCTAGCAATCAGCCCCAGCATTTT. This encodes CASSGDKASNQPQHF.

In its sample, this clone was seen many times. This chain links TRBV27 with TRBJ2-3; TRBD1 matches 9 bases. The germline V gene encodes CDR1 MNHEY and CDR2 SMNVEV (reference sequence). V lost 5 bases and J lost 8; bases outside the gene matches: 11. The CDR3 runs 15 residues. The CDR3 DNA reads TGTGCCAGCAGTAAACCCGGGACAGGGTTTTTTACGCAGTATTTT. Amino acid sequence: CASSKPGTGFFTQYF.

This clone was picked up a small number of times. The rearrangement links TRBV2 to TRBJ2-5; the D gene is possibly TRBD2 (6 bases). V was trimmed by 6 bases and J by 5 bases, leaving 13 bases between them. This CDR3 region has 13 residues. Germline V gene lookup returns CDR1 SNHLY and CDR2 FYNNEI. CDR3 residues: CASRPEGRETQYF. The CDR3, as DNA: TGTGCCAGCAGGCCCGAGGGGAGGGAGACCCAGTACTTC.

A few counts support this clone. The chain recombines TRBV18 with TRBJ1-4; TRBD1 matches at 9 bases. Germline values: CDR1 KGHSH, CDR2 LQKENI. The CDR3 sequence is 14 residues long. Germline trimming cut 2 bases from V and 7 bases from J; bases unmatched to any gene: 2. In DNA form, the CDR3 reads TGTGCCAGCTCACCAGGGACAGGGAGTGAAAAACTGTTTTTT. It specifies CASSPGTGSEKLFF. Combining the CDR3 with reference TRBV18 and TRBJ1-4 gives the whole variable domain NAGVMQNPRHLVRRRGQEARLRCSPMKGHSHVYWYRQLPEEGLKFMVYLQKENIIDESGMPKERFSAEFPKEGPSILRIQQVVRGDSAAYFCASSPGTGSEKLFFGSGTQLSVL.

The chain carries TRBV7-2 and TRBJ2-4, with D perhaps TRBD2 (5 bases). Germline assignment: CDR1 SGHTA and CDR2 FQGNSA. V shed 3 bases and J shed 0 bases, with 12 bases lying between them. This CDR3 spans 16 amino acids. This CDR3 is CASSLGGLLAKNIQYF. For the CDR3, the DNA is TGTGCCAGCAGCTTGGGCGGGTTGCTAGCCAAAAACATTCAGTACTTC. The variable domain in full, with the rest retrieved from reference TRBV7-2 and TRBJ2-4, is GAGVSQSPSNKVTEKGKDVELRCDPISGHTALYWYRQSLGQGLEFLIYFQGNSAPDKSGLPSDRFSAERTGGSVSTLTIQRTQQEDSAVYLCASSLGGLLAKNIQYFGAGTRLSVL.

This sequence joins TRBV21-1 and TRBJ2-5; the table's D call TRBD1 went unverified against the DNA. TRBV21-1 is a documented pseudogene. This CDR3 is built from 15 residues. CDR3 sequence (DNA): TGTGCCAGCAAGAAACCGGGACAGGGGATAGAGACCCAGTACTTC. Translation: CASKKPGQGIETQYF.

The chain is built from TRBV27 and TRBJ2-1; the D gene is possibly TRBD2 (6 bases). V lost 5 bases and J lost 9, with 20 bases in between. CDR1 and CDR2 from the germline V gene are MNHEY and SMNVEV (reference sequence). This CDR3 has 15 amino acids. CDR3 sequence (DNA): TGTGCCAGCAGTCATACGGGACTGGGGTGGGGTGAGCAGTTCTTC. Translation gives CASSHTGLGWGEQFF.

A few counts support this clone. The chain couples TRBV7-2 to TRBJ2-2; tentative D call: TRBD2 (5 bases). Per germline, CDR1 SGHTA and CDR2 FQGNSA. Trimming removed 7 bases from V and 6 bases from J, with 15 bases in between. The CDR3 is made up of 14 amino acids. The CDR3 DNA is TGTGCCAGCACCCCGGGAAAAAAGGCCGGGGAGCTGTTTTTT. Translation gives CASTPGKKAGELFF.

The genes are TRBV6-5 and TRBJ2-1; either TRBD1 or TRBD2 may fit D (5 bases each). This CDR3 has 14 residues. Germline V gives CDR1 MNHEY, CDR2 SVGAGI. V was cut by 6 bases and J by 4 bases, with 13 bases left in between. CDR3 coding DNA: TGTGCCAGCAGCCGGGACCGTTTATACAATGAGCAGTTCTTC. Its protein product is CASSRDRLYNEQFF.

This clone was found a few times. The chain uses TRBV7-9 and TRBJ2-5; D is possibly TRBD1 (6 bases). The V gene's germline CDR1 is SEHNR and CDR2 FQNEAQ (reference sequence). CDR3 length: 15 residues. V dropped 1 base and J dropped 5 bases, with 14 bases sitting between them. Written as DNA, the CDR3 is TGTGCCAGCAGCTTAGAAGGACAGAGGCGGGAGACCCAGTACTTC. Translated: CASSLEGQRRETQYF.

This clone was seen many times. The CDR3 loop reads CASGLAGSTEAFF. The CDR3 coding sequence is TGTGCCAGCGGACTGGCCGGGAGCACTGAAGCTTTCTTT. The rearrangement uses TRBV25-1 and TRBJ1-1; D call uncertain. Germline values: CDR1 MGHDK, CDR2 SYGVNS. Trimming shortened V by 8 bases and J by 4 bases, and 14 bases separated the two germline ends. The CDR3 is 13 residues long.

The chain carries TRBV9 and TRBJ1-6; D remains ambiguous. The germline CDR1 and CDR2 sequences are SGDLS and YYNGEE. CDR3 length equals 16 residues. V lost 2 bases and J lost 8, with 17 bases in between. This CDR3 reads CASSVSTAPGHSPLHF. In nucleotides, the CDR3 is TGTGCCAGCAGCGTGTCTACCGCTCCGGGCCATTCACCCCTCCACTTT.

This clone has more than one count but fewer than ten. The chain employs TRBV29-1 and TRBJ2-7; unclear D gene. V lost 1 base, J lost 11 bases, and 15 bases lay in between. Germline CDR1 SQVTM, CDR2 ANQGSEA. This CDR3 comprises 12 residues. This CDR3 is CSVEGFARAEYF. For the CDR3, the DNA is TGCAGCGTTGAAGGATTCGCCCGAGCAGAGTACTTC.

V usage is TRBV2 and J usage is TRBJ2-3; D gene unclear. Trimming stripped 7 bases from V and 5 bases from J, with 10 bases between. The CDR3 sequence is 12 residues long. CDR1 and CDR2 from the germline V gene are SNHLY and FYNNEI. The CDR3 DNA reads as TGTGCCAGCAATGTAGCTGGAGATACGCAGTATTTT. Translating gives CASNVAGDTQYF. The variable domain in full, completed from reference TRBV2 and TRBJ2-3, reads EPEVTQTPSHQVTQMGQEVILRCVPISNHLYFYWYRQILGQKVEFLVSFYNNEISEKSEIFDDQFSVERPDGSNFTLKIRSTKLEDSAMYFCASNVAGDTQYFGPGTRLTVL.

This sequence joins TRBV5-1 and TRBJ2-7; the D gene could be TRBD1 or TRBD2 (6 bases each). The CDR3 spans 14 residues. Trimming took off 3 bases at V and 3 bases at J, with 13 bases between the two ends. Germline loops: CDR1 SGHRS, CDR2 YFSETQ. The DNA for the CDR3 is TGCGCCAGCAGCTCCGGAGGGGGTAGCTACGAGCAGTACTTC. Translating it yields CASSSGGGSYEQYF.

This clone appeared a few times. The chain couples TRBV18 to TRBJ2-5; no reliable D call. Trimming took 6 bases from V and 2 from J, leaving 16 bases between them. Germline-derived CDR1 and CDR2 are KGHSH and LQKENI. The CDR3 has 15 amino acids. The CDR3: CASSFGRVQQETQYF. The CDR3 coding sequence is TGTGCCAGCTCGTTCGGACGGGTCCAGCAAGAGACCCAGTACTTC.

This clone has just a few counts. Other DNA sequences in this specimen translate into the identical CDR3. This chain links TRBV5-1 with TRBJ2-7, with TRBD1 identical over 8 bases. The CDR3 is 15 residues long. The germline V gene has CDR1 SGHRS and CDR2 YFSETQ. J lost 3 bases, V lost 3 bases, and 8 bases had no gene match. The CDR3 DNA sequence: TGCGCCAGCAGCTCTGCCGGGACAGGATACTACGAGCAGTACTTC. This encodes CASSSAGTGYYEQYF.

The chain uses TRBV28 and TRBJ2-1; 7 positions match TRBD1. CDR3 length: 15 amino acids. Germline V gives CDR1 MDHEN, CDR2 SYDVKM. Trimming took 5 bases from V and 13 from J; bases not matched to a gene: 17. The CDR3 reads CASSITGVRGSIQFF. In DNA form, the CDR3 reads TGTGCCAGCAGTATAACAGGGGTTAGGGGAAGTATTCAGTTCTTC.

This clone was seen only a few times. This chain joins TRBV6-6 and TRBJ1-6; 7 bases are shared with TRBD1. This CDR3 is built from 15 residues. CDR1 MNHNY and CDR2 SVGAGI come from the germline V gene (reference sequence). With 2 bases clipped from V and 2 bases from J, the junction kept 0 bases outside the gene matches. CDR3 sequence (DNA): TGTGCCAGCAGTTACGACAGGGCCTATAATTCACCCCTCCACTTT. This gives the protein CASSYDRAYNSPLHF.

In regard to this clone: Other DNA variants within this sample encode the same CDR3. The V call is TRBV7-3, the J call TRBJ1-1; D gene uncertain. The CDR3 loop spans 13 amino acids. Germline V gene sequence: CDR1 SGHTA, CDR2 FQGTGA. The V gene lost 4 bases and the J gene lost 0 bases, with 6 bases spanning the gap. Written as DNA, the CDR3 is TGTGCCAGCAGCTGGACCGTGAACACTGAAGCTTTCTTT. It encodes CASSWTVNTEAFF.

V and J are TRBV6-1 and TRBJ2-1; D gene ambiguous. The CDR3 covers 11 residues. The germline V and J ends were trimmed by 5 bases and 6 bases, with 5 bases remaining between them. The V gene's germline CDR1 is MNHNS and CDR2 SASEGT. CDR3 loop: CASSTLNEQFF. The CDR3 DNA is TGTGCCAGCAGTACCCTCAATGAGCAGTTCTTC.

In its sample, this clone was seen many times. This chain connects TRBV4-2 to TRBJ2-5, with 8 bases fitting TRBD2. J lost 4 bases, V lost 8 bases, and 9 bases had no gene match. The CDR3 spans 14 residues. The germline gives CDR1 LGHNA, CDR2 YNFKEQ. The CDR3 region has the DNA TGTGCCAGCTCGGGGGGGGGCGCCAGAGAGACCCAGTACTTC. It translates to CASSGGGARETQYF.

The chain employs TRBV15 and TRBJ1-4; TRBD1 is a possible D gene (6 bases). The CDR3 loop spans 18 amino acids. Germline V lookup: CDR1 LNHNV, CDR2 YYDKDF (reference sequence). V was trimmed by 1 base and J by 8 bases, leaving 23 bases between them. CDR3 DNA: TGTGCCACCAGCAGAGGGCCCCTTGGGGGGGGCGTCGGGGAAAAACTGTTTTTT. Amino acid sequence: CATSRGPLGGGVGEKLFF.

This clone was counted between two and nine times. The chain uses TRBV28 and TRBJ1-2; D unclear. The CDR3 covers 12 residues. With 2 bases removed from V and 5 bases from J, the gap between germline ends came to 6 bases. The V gene's germline CDR1 is MDHEN and CDR2 SYDVKM. CDR3 nucleotides: TGTGCCAGCAGTTTAAACCTTTATGGCTACACCTTC. The encoded protein is CASSLNLYGYTF.

This clone was detected only a few times. The chain joins TRBV2 to TRBJ1-1; the D gene is possibly TRBD1 (6 bases). This CDR3 region has 13 residues. Germline lookup yields CDR1 SNHLY and CDR2 FYNNEI. V was shortened by 4 bases and J by 4 bases, with 10 bases between the two germline ends. The CDR3, as DNA: TGTGCCAGCAGTGGGGAAGGGGGCACTGAAGCTTTCTTT. It codes for CASSGEGGTEAFF.